This T cell receptor beta chain stems from a study of shared clonotypes between healthy human individuals (dated by TCRdb to 2018 to 2021). Some background on the complete study: A couple of women and three men aged 18 to 49 years were included in the cohort. For each donor, CD4 naive and CD4 memory were each run on three plates, CD8 naive on two plates, and CD8 memory on one plate. The study deeply sequenced blood TCR repertoires of five healthy adults to estimate repertoire size and the extent of clonotype sharing between individuals. To increase sequencing depth and limit assay-specific biases, different laboratories used diverse techniques to prepare libraries and sequence TCR repertoires. Leukapheresis yielded between about 0.9 and 9.5 billion PBMCs per donor. Here is what the overall study found, with its caveats: Clonotypes shared by all four sorted-subset donors showed higher generation probabilities than non-shared clonotypes. When several donors were compared, the shared fraction of clonotypes was about 5% for naive CD4, about 4% for naive CD8, about 2.5% for memory CD4, and roughly 0.43% for memory CD8. Based on pairwise subsampling, the degree of clonotype sharing among donors was expected to be affected by sequencing depth. Naive subsets generally had larger estimated clonotype richness than memory subsets. Even with the large sequencing depth, rarefaction of the sorted-subset datasets indicated that sequencing was incomplete. Sampling was restricted to blood, and TCR repertoires in tissue are likely to differ from TCR repertoires in blood. Because the study included only a small number of donors, the genetic and exposure-history diversity represented was limited.

Using the deep immunoSEQ assay, TCR CDR3 regions were amplified from genomic DNA by multiplex PCR. Extracted genomic DNA from each cell subset was distributed evenly across all wells of several immunoSEQ 96-well plates, and each plate was treated as a replicate. Each replicate PCR for sorted subsets received 150 to 250 ng genomic DNA, equal to roughly 29,000 T cell genomes. Purified libraries were measured with a Qubit 3.0 fluorometer, size-checked on a Bioanalyzer 2100, and measured again with the KAPA Library Quantification kit. Each immunoSEQ 96-well plate was sequenced on its own single-read 150-cycle Illumina NextSeq 550 flow cell. As for the authors' bioinformatics: Because only junctional sequences without quality scores were contained in the immunoSEQ output, filtering matching that applied to full-length reads could not be performed. To assign V/J genes and CDR3, sequences were annotated against IMGT germline references using PyIR, a Python wrapper for IgBLAST v1.9. Reads were filtered out if the reads had weak V/J assignments (E-value above 1e-6), no CDR3, stop codons, out-of-frame junctions, or ambiguous translated residues. V3J clonotypes were defined as sequences sharing an identical inferred V gene, J gene, and CDR3 amino acid sequence. To compute the percentage overlap between repertoires, the number of shared unique clonotypes was divided by the size of the smaller repertoire. RTK rarefaction, the Chao1 estimator, and Recon v2.1 estimates of unobserved clonotypes were used to assess repertoire richness. OLGA was used to compute generation probabilities for all TCRbeta clonotypes that the gDNA method yielded from a few donors. What TCRdb holds here is the immuneACCESS table cut down to in-frame rearrangements. Part of the clones is not present; checked against another copy, under half of the missing clones reflect an unresolved V gene, and the others are unexplained. V, J and clone size are those of that table, while D and trimming were read from the DNA. Here the sample has about 700,000 clones; around 92% occur a single time. The top ten constitute approximately 25% of the sample.

CD8 naive samples were obtained by positive selection for CCR7 among CD45RO-negative cells, yielding a CD45RA+CCR7+ population from which TemRA cells were excluded. The donors were healthy, HIV-negative adults with no recently reported acute infections or vaccinations. Every donor was a Caucasian adult residing in Nashville, Tennessee, USA. After blood collection by leukapheresis, PBMCs were isolated using Ficoll-Histopaque density gradient centrifugation and then cryopreserved in the vapor phase of liquid nitrogen. Analytical flow cytometry was used to check the purity and quantity of every magnetically sorted T cell population. Genomic DNA was isolated from every sorted fraction and measured by UV absorbance on a Nanodrop 2000c. From V the trimming removes 7 bases and from J it removes 8 bases, while the gene matches leave 17 bases of the junction unaccounted for. The germline V gene (reference sequence) provides CDR1 PRHDT and CDR2 FYEKMQ. The CDR3 has 17 amino acids, counting the end cysteine and phenylalanine. CDR3 DNA is the only sequence kept; it has 51 bases, read in frame from the first base.

About this clone: Its recognized antigen is unknown. The sample holds no much larger clone one base away, and base qualities are not on file.

The receptor was isolated from a man aged 25-45 years in good health. Sequenced input: naive CD8+ T cells sorted from blood. This specimen's cell subset or site label, per the study, means: CD45RA+CCR7+. Recombination joined TRBV13 with TRBJ2-3, and 11 bases in between align with TRBD2. At the DNA level, the sequence is TGTGCCAGCATCCGGGGGGGACTAGCGGTACTAGGCAGTACGCAGTATTTT. This sequence encodes CASIRGGLAVLGSTQYF.